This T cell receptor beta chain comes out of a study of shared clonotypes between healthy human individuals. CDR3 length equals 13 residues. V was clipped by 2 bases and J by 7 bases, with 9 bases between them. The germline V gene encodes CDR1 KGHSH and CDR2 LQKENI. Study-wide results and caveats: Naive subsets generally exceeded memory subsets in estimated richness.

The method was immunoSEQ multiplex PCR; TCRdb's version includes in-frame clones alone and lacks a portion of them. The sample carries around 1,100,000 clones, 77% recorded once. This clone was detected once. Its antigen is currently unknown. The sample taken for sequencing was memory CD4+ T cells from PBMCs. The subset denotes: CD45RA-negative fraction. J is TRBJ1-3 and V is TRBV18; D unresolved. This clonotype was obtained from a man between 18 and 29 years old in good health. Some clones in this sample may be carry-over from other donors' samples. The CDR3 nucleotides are TGTGCCAGCTCACCAGCAGGTCATAACACCATATATTTT. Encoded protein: CASSPAGHNTIYF.